One sample yielded the 26 T cell receptor beta chains listed below, sequenced in a study of T cells in localized non-small cell lung cancer. Produced via immunoSEQ multiplex PCR; TCRdb's table is partial and in-frame only. The repertoire holds 70,000 to 95,000 clones, with more than 75% as singletons. Material: PBMCs, obtained before any cancer treatment. The receptors were sampled from a woman between 35 and 70 years old with stage II squamous cell lung carcinoma.

This chain joins TRBV18 and TRBJ1-2; tentative D call: TRBD1 (5 bases). V was shortened by 2 bases and J by 3 bases, with 10 bases between the two germline ends. The CDR3 covers 14 residues. CDR1 is KGHSH, CDR2 LQKENI, per germline. CDR3 coding DNA: TGTGCCAGCTCACCAAGTAGGGGAGACTATGGCTACACCTTC. This encodes CASSPSRGDYGYTF. The whole variable domain, filled in from reference TRBV18 and TRBJ1-2, reads NAGVMQNPRHLVRRRGQEARLRCSPMKGHSHVYWYRQLPEEGLKFMVYLQKENIIDESGMPKERFSAEFPKEGPSILRIQQVVRGDSAAYFCASSPSRGDYGYTFGSGTRLTVV.

The V gene is TRBV4-2, the J gene TRBJ2-7; D is ambiguous. The CDR3 runs to 14 residues. Trimming took 0 bases from V and 7 from J, leaving 13 bases between them. Germline CDR1 LGHNA, CDR2 YNFKEQ. The CDR3 loop is CASSQDGALGEQYF. As DNA, the CDR3 is TGTGCCAGCAGCCAAGACGGAGCCTTGGGGGAGCAGTACTTC.

This sequence joins TRBV2 and TRBJ2-1, with D perhaps TRBD1 or TRBD2 (5 bases each). There are 15 residues in the CDR3. V was cut by 3 bases and J by 6 bases, with 15 bases left in between. Germline V gives CDR1 SNHLY, CDR2 FYNNEI. The CDR3 here is CASSEGDLRLNEQFF. Here the CDR3 DNA reads TGTGCCAGCAGTGAGGGGGACCTCCGGCTCAATGAGCAGTTCTTC.

The V call is TRBV5-8, the J call TRBJ1-2; D remains unclear. V lost 0 bases to trimming and J lost 6 bases, with 15 bases between them. This CDR3 spans 15 amino acids. Germline assignment: CDR1 SGHTS and CDR2 YDEGEE. This CDR3 reads CASSLALRVGHGYTF. The CDR3 region has the DNA TGTGCCAGCAGCTTGGCCTTGAGAGTGGGCCATGGCTACACCTTC.

V and J are TRBV28 and TRBJ2-7; D unresolved. Germline V gene data show CDR1 as MDHEN and CDR2 as SYDVKM. V shed 7 bases and J shed 3 bases, with 13 bases lying between them. The CDR3 sequence is 13 residues long. CDR3 in DNA: TGTGCCAGCACCCAAAGAGCGATCTACGAGCAGTACTTC. Residues: CASTQRAIYEQYF.

The chain uses TRBV5-1 and TRBJ1-5; D gene unclear. The V end lost 0 bases, the J end lost 6 bases, and 10 bases lay between the germline ends. CDR1 SGHRS and CDR2 YFSETQ come from the germline V gene. CDR3 length: 14 amino acids. The CDR3 DNA follows: TGCGCCAGCAGCTTGGGGGTTAAGGGTCAGCCCCAGCATTTT. Its translation is CASSLGVKGQPQHF.

The table lists this clone with a count of one. V is TRBV28 and J is TRBJ2-2, with TRBD1 as a possible D gene (5 bases). Germline V gene data show CDR1 as MDHEN and CDR2 as SYDVKM. The CDR3 consists of 15 residues. The V gene lost 2 bases and the J gene lost 1 base, with 8 bases spanning the gap. The CDR3 loop reads CASSLRQGNTGELFF. The CDR3 DNA sequence: TGTGCCAGCAGTTTAAGGCAGGGGAACACCGGGGAGCTGTTTTTT.

This clone was found once. Here the CDR3 reads CASTMGNGPGELFF. DNA for the CDR3: TGTGCCAGTACAATGGGGAATGGGCCCGGGGAGCTGTTTTTT. This chain joins TRBV6-1 and TRBJ2-2; D remains ambiguous. The germline V and J ends were trimmed by 9 bases and 6 bases, with 17 bases remaining between them. The germline gives CDR1 MNHNS, CDR2 SASEGT. CDR3 length: 14 amino acids.

The count of this clone is one. This chain uses TRBV27 with TRBJ2-4; D gene ambiguous. V was shortened by 5 bases and J by 0 bases, with 11 bases between the two germline ends. Germline-derived CDR1 and CDR2 are MNHEY and SMNVEV (reference sequence). There are 15 residues in the CDR3. CDR3 sequence reads: CASSLTWLAKNIQYF. The DNA of the CDR3 is TGTGCCAGCAGTCTCACTTGGTTAGCCAAAAACATTCAGTACTTC.

The V gene is TRBV6-1, the J gene TRBJ2-7; weak D call: TRBD2 (6 bases). Germline V lookup: CDR1 MNHNS, CDR2 SASEGT. The CDR3 has 15 residues. V lost 6 bases and J 3 bases, leaving 18 bases between the germline ends. DNA for the CDR3: TGTGCCAGCAGCCCTTTTAGCGGCTTCGACTACGAGCAGTACTTC. Its protein product is CASSPFSGFDYEQYF.

The V and J genes are TRBV5-4 and TRBJ2-7, with unresolved D. Trimming shortened V by 2 bases and J by 3 bases, and 9 bases separated the two germline ends. The CDR3 totals 13 residues. In germline, CDR1 is SGHNT, CDR2 YYREEE (reference sequence). CDR3 sequence reads: CASSFRVGYEQYF. CDR3 nucleotides: TGTGCCAGCAGCTTTAGGGTGGGCTACGAGCAGTACTTC.

This clone was seen only once. CDR3 DNA sequence: TGTGCCAGCAGTTACAGGGACAGGGTTAACTATGGCTACACCTTC. Protein product: CASSYRDRVNYGYTF. The chain couples TRBV6-5 to TRBJ1-2; 9 nucleotides line up with TRBD1. This CDR3 has 15 amino acids. The ends lost 2 bases at V and 1 base at J; junction bases unmatched: 2. Germline V gene lookup returns CDR1 MNHEY and CDR2 SVGAGI.

The chain has TRBV19 and TRBJ1-2; perhaps TRBD1 as D (5 bases). This CDR3 region has 14 residues. Germline V gives CDR1 LNHDA, CDR2 SQIVND (reference sequence). V was clipped by 5 bases and J by 7 bases, with 17 bases between them. The CDR3 sequence: CASSPGPLGGGYTF. The DNA of the CDR3 is TGTGCCAGTAGTCCGGGACCCCTGGGAGGTGGCTACACCTTC.

V gene TRBV27 combines with J gene TRBJ1-3; TRBD1 matches at 8 bases. Trimming at V came to 7 bases and at J to 4 bases, leaving 6 bases not matched to a gene. The CDR3 is 14 amino acids. The V gene's germline CDR1 is MNHEY and CDR2 SMNVEV (reference sequence). CDR3: CASKGQAAGNTIYF. Written as DNA, the CDR3 is TGTGCCAGCAAGGGACAGGCCGCAGGAAACACCATATATTTT.

V usage is TRBV5-1 and J usage is TRBJ1-3; D is possibly TRBD1 (5 bases). Germline V gene sequence: CDR1 SGHRS, CDR2 YFSETQ. The CDR3 length is 13 residues. V lost 3 bases, J lost 9 bases, and 13 bases lay in between. DNA of the CDR3: TGCGCCAGCAGCTCCCTTCAGGGCTCCACCATATATTTT. Translated: CASSSLQGSTIYF.

The CDR3 nucleotides are TGTGCCAGTAGGGCAGACTATGGCTACACCTTC. Its protein is CASRADYGYTF. The rearrangement links TRBV19 to TRBJ1-2; D not resolved. CDR3 size: 11 residues. Germline-derived CDR1 and CDR2 are LNHDA and SQIVND (reference sequence). Deletions cut 6 bases from V and 3 bases from J, with 5 bases between.

J is TRBJ2-3 and V is TRBV12-5, with 11 bases fitting TRBD2. The junction had 7 bases not matched to a gene; V was cut back by 8 bases and J by 0 bases. The germline V gene encodes CDR1 LGHNT and CDR2 FRNRAP. This CDR3 spans 16 amino acids. Here the CDR3 reads CASSPSGRTSTDTQYF. In DNA form, the CDR3 reads TGTGCTAGTTCCCCTAGCGGGAGGACTAGCACAGATACGCAGTATTTT.

The chain links TRBV28 to TRBJ1-6; D unclear. Germline CDR1 MDHEN, CDR2 SYDVKM. The ends were cut back, 3 bases at V and 10 bases at J, with 7 bases in the middle. This CDR3 contains 12 residues. CDR3 sequence: CASSFLPSPLHF. The CDR3 DNA follows: TGTGCCAGCAGTTTCTTACCCTCACCCCTCCACTTT.

The rearrangement links TRBV7-6 to TRBJ1-1; D unclear. V lost 1 base, J lost 1 base, and 7 bases lay in between. The germline gives CDR1 SGHVS, CDR2 FNYEAQ. The CDR3 consists of 14 residues. The chain's CDR3 is CASSLGAGNTEAFF. The CDR3 nucleotides are TGTGCCAGCAGCTTAGGGGCGGGGAACACTGAAGCTTTCTTT. Based on the CDR3 plus reference TRBV7-6 and TRBJ1-1, the full variable domain is GAGVSQSPRYKVTKRGQDVALRCDPISGHVSLYWYRQALGQGPEFLTYFNYEAQQDKSGLPNDRFSAERPEGSISTLTIQRTEQRDSAMYRCASSLGAGNTEAFFGQGTRLTVV.

This chain uses TRBV28 with TRBJ1-5; D may be TRBD1 (6 bases). Trimming cost V 4 bases and J 0 bases, with 13 bases left between them. Germline lookup yields CDR1 MDHEN and CDR2 SYDVKM. This CDR3 is 16 amino acids long. The CDR3 sequence is CASSSWTVNSNQPQHF. Here the CDR3 DNA reads TGTGCCAGCAGTTCTTGGACAGTTAATAGCAATCAGCCCCAGCATTTT.

The chain couples TRBV5-6 to TRBJ2-2, with TRBD2 identical over 11 bases. Germline V gene data show CDR1 as SGHDT and CDR2 as YYEEEE. The CDR3 is 17 amino acids. The trim removed 3 bases at V and 6 bases at J, leaving 10 bases unmatched. For the CDR3, the DNA is TGTGCCAGCAGCTCAATAGCGGGGGGGCCTTATGCCGGGGAGCTGTTTTTT. Encoded protein: CASSSIAGGPYAGELFF.

This chain links TRBV6-1 with TRBJ2-5; D uncertain. V was cut by 5 bases and J by 2 bases, with 6 bases left in between. The CDR3 is 12 residues long. Germline V CDR1 and CDR2: MNHNS, SASEGT. CDR3 region: CASSSGQETQYF. The DNA of the CDR3 is TGTGCCAGCAGTTCCGGGCAAGAGACCCAGTACTTC.

This chain uses TRBV4-1 with TRBJ2-7; D is possibly TRBD1 or TRBD2 (5 bases each). CDR1 MGHRA and CDR2 YSYEKL come from the germline V gene. Trimming stripped 6 bases from V and 2 bases from J, with 14 bases between. The CDR3 is 14 residues long. CDR3 amino acids: CASSRPGRPYEQYF. DNA of the CDR3: TGCGCCAGCAGTCGACCGGGACGTCCCTACGAGCAGTACTTC.

The rearrangement links TRBV19 to TRBJ1-2, with 10 bases matching TRBD1. Losses at the gene ends were 5 bases for V and 7 bases for J; bases not matched to a gene: 10. This CDR3 contains 15 residues. In germline, CDR1 is LNHDA, CDR2 SQIVND (reference sequence). The CDR3 DNA reads TGTGCCAGTAGTTCATCTCGACAGGGGGCGTCTGGCTACACCTTC. Its protein product is CASSSSRQGASGYTF.

This chain uses TRBV19 with TRBJ2-5, with 9 bases fitting TRBD1. Germline CDR1 LNHDA, CDR2 SQIVND (reference sequence). The V segment lost 5 bases and the J segment 3 bases; nucleotides outside the gene matches: 13. This CDR3 has 17 amino acids. The CDR3 protein is CASSSGTGRRREETQYF. The CDR3, as DNA: TGTGCCAGTAGTTCCGGGACAGGGAGACGAAGGGAAGAGACCCAGTACTTC.

This chain uses TRBV11-3 with TRBJ1-1; D gene ambiguous. The CDR3 length is 13 residues. With 5 bases removed from V and 4 bases from J, the gap between germline ends came to 11 bases. Germline CDR1 and CDR2: SGHNT and YENEEA. Here the CDR3 DNA reads TGTGCCAGCAGCCAGCGGATTGGCACTGAAGCTTTCTTT. It encodes CASSQRIGTEAFF.